In its sample, the clone carrying this T cell receptor (beta chain) was seen a few times. As yet, its antigen is unknown. The data stem from a study of T cells after yellow fever vaccination. In the study overall: Preparing low-cell-number fractions relied on SMART-Seq v4 Ultra Low Input.

CDR3 size: 15 residues. The germline gives CDR1 SGHRS, CDR2 YFSETQ. The germline V and J ends were trimmed by 4 bases and 5 bases, with 18 bases remaining between them. In making TCR cDNA, 5'RACE template switching added a universal primer site and UMIs to it. TCRdb reanalysed the 5' RACE reads using MiXCR and keeps one entry per CDR3 protein. The data hold 250,000 to 350,000 distinct CDR3 sequences, with around 7% observed a single time. Broader study findings: Most primary-vaccination clones reappeared after the booster (less than 98% CD4, roughly 88% CD8). The presence of abundant clonotypes contaminating from the bulk population was possible in FACS-sorted repertoires.

This receptor was taken from a man aged 18 to 29 who received the YFV17D yellow fever vaccine. This chain joins TRBV5-1 and TRBJ1-1; D is unresolved. Sequencing was performed on PBMCs, taken roughly 45 days after the first yellow fever vaccination. CDR3 loop: CASSPGSHEWTEAFF. CDR3 DNA: TGCGCCAGCAGCCCGGGGTCCCATGAATGGACTGAAGCTTTCTTT.